The rows below give T cell receptor beta chains drawn from one sample of a study of shared clonotypes between healthy human individuals. Assay: immunoSEQ multiplex PCR; the TCRdb copy retains only in-frame clones and omits some. The table has about 1.1 million clones, approximately 80% seen once. What was sequenced was memory CD4+ T cells from PBMCs. These receptors were collected from a man between 18 and 35 years old in good health. Some clones in this sample may be carry-over from other donors' samples. Each CDR3 is given with its conserved first and last residue.

V gene: TRBV7-9; J gene: TRBJ2-4; CDR3 protein: CASSFWDRGGRNIQYF
V gene: TRBV28; J gene: TRBJ1-2; CDR3 protein: CASSQGGANYGYTF
V gene: TRBV5-4; J gene: TRBJ1-1; CDR3 protein: CASSLGGRPEAFF
V gene: TRBV21-1; J gene: TRBJ2-6; CDR3 protein: CASSKGASAGANVLTF
V gene: TRBV5-1; J gene: TRBJ2-2; CDR3 protein: CASSFRANTGELFF
V gene: TRBV7-2; J gene: TRBJ2-2; CDR3 protein: CASSRPSTGVVWTGELFF
V gene: TRBV9; J gene: TRBJ2-1; CDR3 protein: CASSVWEGDNEQFF
V gene: TRBV11-1; J gene: TRBJ1-1; CDR3 protein: CASSLRQGLVSTEAFF
V gene: TRBV19; J gene: TRBJ2-2; CDR3 protein: CASRGQGAGELFF
V gene: TRBV5-1; J gene: TRBJ2-2; CDR3 protein: CASSLGGQLNTGELFF
V gene: TRBV7-8; J gene: TRBJ1-1; CDR3 protein: CASSLAGGPTEAFF
V gene: TRBV28; J gene: TRBJ2-7; CDR3 protein: CASSQRTILSYEQYF
V gene: TRBV25-1; J gene: TRBJ1-1; CDR3 protein: CASSEYGEAFF
V gene: TRBV7-9; J gene: TRBJ1-4; CDR3 protein: CASSLGQGQGWNEKLFF
V gene: TRBV5-1; J gene: TRBJ2-1; CDR3 protein: CASSLDTELGSQFF
V gene: TRBV4-2; J gene: TRBJ2-7; CDR3 protein: CASSQVVEAPRYF
V gene: TRBV28; J gene: TRBJ1-2; CDR3 protein: CASGFAYGYTF
V gene: TRBV5-1; J gene: TRBJ2-1; CDR3 protein: CASSLRGGPSSYNEQFF
V gene: TRBV28; J gene: TRBJ1-2; CDR3 protein: CATISPGAGNEGYTF
V gene: TRBV5-1; J gene: TRBJ2-7; CDR3 protein: CASSLTSGSFEQYF
V gene: TRBV4-1; J gene: TRBJ2-3; CDR3 protein: CASSQDPGADTQYF
V gene: TRBV6-6; J gene: TRBJ2-1; CDR3 protein: CASSYRAGRHNEQFF
V gene: TRBV5-5; J gene: TRBJ2-7; CDR3 protein: CASSRTDSYEQYF
V gene: TRBV4-2; J gene: TRBJ2-1; CDR3 protein: CASSQAGGTPSYNEQFF